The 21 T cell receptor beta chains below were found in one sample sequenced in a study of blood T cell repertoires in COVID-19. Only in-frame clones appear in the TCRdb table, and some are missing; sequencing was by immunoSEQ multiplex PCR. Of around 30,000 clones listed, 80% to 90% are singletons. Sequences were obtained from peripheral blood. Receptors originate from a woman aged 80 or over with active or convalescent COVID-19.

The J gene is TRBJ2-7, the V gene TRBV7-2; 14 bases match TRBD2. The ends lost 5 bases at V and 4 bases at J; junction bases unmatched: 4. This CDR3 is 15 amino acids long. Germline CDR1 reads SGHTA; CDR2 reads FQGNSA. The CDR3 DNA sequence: TGTGCCAGCAGCGAAAGGACTAGCGGGGGGTACGAGCAGTACTTC. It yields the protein CASSERTSGGYEQYF.

The CDR3 DNA reads as TGTGCCAGCAGTTTAACTGGGACACTCTGGGGCTACACCTTC. It specifies CASSLTGTLWGYTF. The chain joins TRBV27 to TRBJ1-2; D perhaps matches TRBD1 (6 bases). Germline values: CDR1 MNHEY, CDR2 SMNVEV (reference sequence). This CDR3 has 14 amino acids. The V end lost 2 bases, the J end lost 8 bases, and 15 bases lay between the germline ends.

The CDR3 region is CASSITGANTEAFF. CDR3 coding DNA: TGTGCCAGTAGTATAACAGGGGCGAACACTGAAGCTTTCTTT. This sequence joins TRBV19 and TRBJ1-1; 7 bases agree with TRBD1. V shed 2 bases, J shed 1 base, and the junction held 1 base outside the gene matches. In germline, CDR1 is LNHDA, CDR2 SQIVND (reference sequence). The CDR3 is 14 amino acids.

The CDR3 region is CASSPSLSRGKDGYTF. The DNA for the CDR3 is TGTGCCAGCAGCCCCTCCTTGTCCAGGGGGAAAGATGGCTACACCTTC. The chain combines TRBV7-2 with TRBJ1-2; 7 bases are shared with TRBD1. The germline CDR1 and CDR2 sequences are SGHTA and FQGNSA. The CDR3 has 16 residues. The J segment lost 6 bases and the V segment lost 5 bases, leaving 15 bases of the junction unmatched.

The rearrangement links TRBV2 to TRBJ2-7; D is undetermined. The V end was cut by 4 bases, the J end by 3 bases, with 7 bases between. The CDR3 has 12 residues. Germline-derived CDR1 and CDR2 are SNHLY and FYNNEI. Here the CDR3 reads CASSVTIYEQYF. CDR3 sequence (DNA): TGTGCCAGCAGTGTGACAATCTACGAGCAGTACTTC.

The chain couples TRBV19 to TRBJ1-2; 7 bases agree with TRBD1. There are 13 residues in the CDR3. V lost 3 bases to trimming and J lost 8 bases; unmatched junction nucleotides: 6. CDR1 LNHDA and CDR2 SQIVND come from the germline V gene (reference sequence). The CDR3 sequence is CASSIEGAGGYTF. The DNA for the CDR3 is TGTGCCAGTAGTATTGAGGGGGCAGGCGGCTACACCTTC.

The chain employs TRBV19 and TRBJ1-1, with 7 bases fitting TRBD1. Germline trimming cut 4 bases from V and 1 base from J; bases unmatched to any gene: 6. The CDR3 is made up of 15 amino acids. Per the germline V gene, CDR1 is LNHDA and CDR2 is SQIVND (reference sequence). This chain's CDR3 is CASSNRGVPNTEAFF. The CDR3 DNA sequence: TGTGCCAGTAGTAACAGGGGCGTACCGAACACTGAAGCTTTCTTT.

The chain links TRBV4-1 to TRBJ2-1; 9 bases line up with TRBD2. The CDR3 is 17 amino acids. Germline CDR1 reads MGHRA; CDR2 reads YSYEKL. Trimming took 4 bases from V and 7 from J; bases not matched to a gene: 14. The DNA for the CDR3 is TGCGCCAGCAGCCGCCAGGGACTAGCCGCTTTAGGGAATGAGCAGTTCTTC. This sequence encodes CASSRQGLAALGNEQFF.

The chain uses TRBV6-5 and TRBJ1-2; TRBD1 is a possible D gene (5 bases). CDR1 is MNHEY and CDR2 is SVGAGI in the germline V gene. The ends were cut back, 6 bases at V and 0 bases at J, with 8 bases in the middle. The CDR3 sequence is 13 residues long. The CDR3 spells CASRDISNYGYTF. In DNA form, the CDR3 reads TGTGCCAGCAGGGACATTTCTAACTATGGCTACACCTTC.

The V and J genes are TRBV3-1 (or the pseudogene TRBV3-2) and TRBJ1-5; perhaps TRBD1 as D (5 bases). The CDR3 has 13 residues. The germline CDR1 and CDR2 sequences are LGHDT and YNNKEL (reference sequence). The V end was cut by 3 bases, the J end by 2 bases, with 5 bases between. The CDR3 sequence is CASSHRGNQPQHF. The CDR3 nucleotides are TGTGCCAGCAGCCACAGGGGCAATCAGCCCCAGCATTTT.

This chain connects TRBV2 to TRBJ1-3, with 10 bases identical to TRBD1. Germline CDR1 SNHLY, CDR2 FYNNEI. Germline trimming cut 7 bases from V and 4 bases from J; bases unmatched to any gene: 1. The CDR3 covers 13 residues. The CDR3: CASKGQGGNTIYF. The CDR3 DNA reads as TGTGCCAGCAAGGGACAGGGGGGAAACACCATATATTTT.

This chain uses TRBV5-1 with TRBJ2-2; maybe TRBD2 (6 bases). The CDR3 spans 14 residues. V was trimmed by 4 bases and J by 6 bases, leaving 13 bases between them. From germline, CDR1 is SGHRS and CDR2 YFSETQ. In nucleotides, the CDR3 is TGCGCCAGCAGCGAACCCCCGGGGGCCGGGGAGCTGTTTTTT. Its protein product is CASSEPPGAGELFF. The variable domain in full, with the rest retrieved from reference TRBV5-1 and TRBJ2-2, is KAGVTQTPRYLIKTRGQQVTLSCSPISGHRSVSWYQQTPGQGLQFLFEYFSETQRNKGNFPGRFSGRQFSNSRSEMNVSTLELGDSALYLCASSEPPGAGELFFGEGSRLTVL.

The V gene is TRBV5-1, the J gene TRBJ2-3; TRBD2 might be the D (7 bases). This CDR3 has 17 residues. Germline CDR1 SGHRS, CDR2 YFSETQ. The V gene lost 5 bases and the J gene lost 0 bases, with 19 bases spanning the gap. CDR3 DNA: TGCGCCAGCAGTCCCCGCCGCGGGGGCCTTAGCACAGATACGCAGTATTTT. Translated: CASSPRRGGLSTDTQYF.

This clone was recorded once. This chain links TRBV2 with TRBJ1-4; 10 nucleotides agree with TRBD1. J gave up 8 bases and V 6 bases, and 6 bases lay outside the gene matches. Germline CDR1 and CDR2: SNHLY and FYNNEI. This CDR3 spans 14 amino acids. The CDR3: CASRGTGVGEKLFF. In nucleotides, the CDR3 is TGTGCCAGCAGGGGGACAGGGGTAGGAGAAAAACTGTTTTTT.

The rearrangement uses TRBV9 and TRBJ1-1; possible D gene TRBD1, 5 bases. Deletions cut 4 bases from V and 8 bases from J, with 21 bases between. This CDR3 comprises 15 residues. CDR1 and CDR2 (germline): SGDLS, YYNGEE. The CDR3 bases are TGTGCCAGCAGCCGCTCGGGCAGTTACCCAGGGGAAGCTTTCTTT. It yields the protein CASSRSGSYPGEAFF.

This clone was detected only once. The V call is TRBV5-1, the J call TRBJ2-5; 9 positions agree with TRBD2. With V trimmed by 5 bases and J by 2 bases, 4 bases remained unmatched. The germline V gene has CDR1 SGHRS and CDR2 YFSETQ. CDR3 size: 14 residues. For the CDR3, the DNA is TGCGCCAGCAGGAGGGCGGGGGGGCAAGAGACCCAGTACTTC. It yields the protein CASRRAGGQETQYF. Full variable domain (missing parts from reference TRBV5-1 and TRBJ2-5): KAGVTQTPRYLIKTRGQQVTLSCSPISGHRSVSWYQQTPGQGLQFLFEYFSETQRNKGNFPGRFSGRQFSNSRSEMNVSTLELGDSALYLCASRRAGGQETQYFGPGTRLLVL.

CDR3 coding DNA: TGTGCCAGCAGCCCCCCTTTCAGACTAGCGCGACAAACTAATGAGCAGTTCTTC. Translating it yields CASSPPFRLARQTNEQFF. The chain carries TRBV7-9 and TRBJ2-1; 8 bases align to TRBD2. In germline, CDR1 is SEHNR, CDR2 FQNEAQ (reference sequence). J gave up 7 bases and V 5 bases, and 19 bases lay outside the gene matches. This CDR3 spans 18 amino acids.

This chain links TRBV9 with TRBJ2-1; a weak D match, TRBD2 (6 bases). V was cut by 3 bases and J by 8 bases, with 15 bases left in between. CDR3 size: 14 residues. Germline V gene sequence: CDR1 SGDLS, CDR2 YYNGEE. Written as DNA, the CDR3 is TGTGCCAGCAGCGGACGGGACTCTCGAGATGAGCAGTTCTTC. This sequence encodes CASSGRDSRDEQFF.

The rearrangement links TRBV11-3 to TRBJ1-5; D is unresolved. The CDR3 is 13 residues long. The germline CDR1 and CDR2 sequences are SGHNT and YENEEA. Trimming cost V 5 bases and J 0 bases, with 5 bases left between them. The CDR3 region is CASSPSSNQPQHF. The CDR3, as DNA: TGTGCCAGCAGCCCCTCTAGCAATCAGCCCCAGCATTTT. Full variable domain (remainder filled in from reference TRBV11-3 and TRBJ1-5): EAGVVQSPRYKIIEKKQPVAFWCNPISGHNTLYWYLQNLGQGPELLIRYENEEAVDDSQLPKDRFSAERLKGVDSTLKIQPAELGDSAVYLCASSPSSNQPQHFGDGTRLSIL.

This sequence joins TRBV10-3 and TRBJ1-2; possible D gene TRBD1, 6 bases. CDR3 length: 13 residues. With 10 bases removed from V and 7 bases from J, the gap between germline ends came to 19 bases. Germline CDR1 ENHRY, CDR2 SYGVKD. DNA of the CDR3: TGTGCCACCCGCGGGGGGGCTGGGTTTGGCTACACCTTC. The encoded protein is CATRGGAGFGYTF.

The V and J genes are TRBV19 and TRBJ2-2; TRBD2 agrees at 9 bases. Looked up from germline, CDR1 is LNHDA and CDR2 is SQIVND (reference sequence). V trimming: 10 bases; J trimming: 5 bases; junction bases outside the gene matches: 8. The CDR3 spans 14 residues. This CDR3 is CATGREGRTGELFF. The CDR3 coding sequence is TGTGCCACCGGGCGGGAGGGCCGAACCGGGGAGCTGTTTTTT.